These 21 T cell receptor beta chains share one sample of origin, sequenced in a study of T-cell memory formation after mild COVID-19. In TCRdb, the 5' RACE reads were re-called with MiXCR into one record per CDR3 protein. This sample has around 250,000 distinct CDR3 sequences; approximately 15% occur once, and the top ten carry 2.1%. The sample consisted of PBMCs or a T cell subset sorted from them (not recorded which). Receptor source: an adult woman who had mild COVID-19 (a few samples of this study predate the infection). Cell type and time point are not known.

This clonotype appeared many times. The genes are TRBV19 and TRBJ2-5; tentative D call: TRBD1 (5 bases). Germline CDR1 LNHDA, CDR2 SQIVND (reference sequence). The V and J ends lost 4 bases and 1 base respectively, with 7 bases between them. The CDR3 is made up of 13 amino acids. The CDR3 nucleotides are TGTGCCAGTAGTAGCCAGGGCCAAGAGACCCAGTACTTC. Translating it yields CASSSQGQETQYF.

The CDR3 nucleotides read TGTGCCAGCAGTTTAGACCACATGGGTGGTCAGCCCCAGCATTTT. Protein: CASSLDHMGGQPQHF. The chain recombines TRBV28 with TRBJ1-5; D is ambiguous. CDR3 size: 15 residues. The germline gives CDR1 MDHEN, CDR2 SYDVKM. V lost 2 bases and J 6 bases, leaving 14 bases between the germline ends. Based on the CDR3 plus reference TRBV28 and TRBJ1-5, the full variable domain is DVKVTQSSRYLVKRTGEKVFLECVQDMDHENMFWYRQDPGLGLRLIYFSYDVKMKEKGDIPEGYSVSREKKERFSLILESASTNQTSMYLCASSLDHMGGQPQHFGDGTRLSIL.

This clonotype was observed at least ten times. This rearrangement joins TRBV9 to TRBJ2-5; no clear D gene. This CDR3 spans 11 amino acids. The V gene lost 4 bases and the J gene lost 1 base, with 2 bases spanning the gap. CDR1 is SGDLS and CDR2 is YYNGEE in the germline V gene. The CDR3 region is CASSSQETQYF. CDR3 coding DNA: TGTGCCAGCAGCTCCCAAGAGACCCAGTACTTC.

This clonotype was counted only a few times. The chain carries TRBV4-1 and TRBJ2-7; D not certain. The CDR3 runs 17 residues. Germline CDR1 and CDR2: MGHRA and YSYEKL. V shed 4 bases and J shed 4 bases, with 23 bases lying between them. The CDR3 reads CASSRPAVPGLQYEQYF. Here the CDR3 DNA reads TGCGCCAGCAGCCGTCCGGCGGTTCCAGGCCTCCAATACGAGCAGTACTTC.

This clonotype was seen ten or more times. The rearrangement uses TRBV5-1 and TRBJ1-6; 7 bases line up with TRBD1. The germline CDR1 and CDR2 sequences are SGHRS and YFSETQ. CDR3 length: 15 residues. V gave up 5 bases and J gave up 6 bases; unmatched junction bases: 8. CDR3 nucleotides: TGCGCCAGCAGACAAACAGGGGAGAGTAATTCACCCCTCCACTTT. It yields the protein CASRQTGESNSPLHF.

This clonotype appeared a few times. The V call is TRBV2, the J call TRBJ1-2, with no clear D. The germline V gene encodes CDR1 SNHLY and CDR2 FYNNEI. This CDR3 has 13 residues. Trimming left V 3 bases short and J 4 bases short, with 9 bases between. The CDR3 protein is CASSEGTPYGYTF. The CDR3 DNA follows: TGTGCCAGCAGTGAGGGCACTCCCTATGGCTACACCTTC.

The chain couples TRBV12-3 or TRBV12-4 to TRBJ2-7, with D perhaps TRBD2 (7 bases). This CDR3 has 14 amino acids. Trimming left V 6 bases short and J 1 base short, with 13 bases between. In DNA form, the CDR3 reads TGTGCCAGCAGCGGACTAGGGGGTTCCTACGAGCAGTACTTC. It specifies CASSGLGGSYEQYF.

This clonotype was counted a few times. This chain links TRBV9 with TRBJ1-1; possibly TRBD1 for D (5 bases). The germline CDR1 and CDR2 sequences are SGDLS and YYNGEE. CDR3 length: 14 residues. Trimming cost V 0 bases and J 7 bases, with 13 bases left between them. The CDR3 region has the DNA TGTGCCAGCAGCGTAGGCTCGTCGGGGGGTGAAGCTTTCTTT. This codes for CASSVGSSGGEAFF.

V gene TRBV6-2 or TRBV6-3 combines with J gene TRBJ2-1; 8 nucleotides line up with TRBD2. From germline, CDR1 is MNHEY and CDR2 SVGEGT. The CDR3 has 14 amino acids. The V gene end was trimmed by 4 bases and the J gene end by 10 bases; junction bases not matched to a gene: 9. CDR3 coding DNA: TGTGCCAGCAGTTGGGGCACGGGACTAGGCGAGCAGTTCTTC. Translating it yields CASSWGTGLGEQFF.

This clonotype was observed at least ten times. This chain joins TRBV29-1 and TRBJ2-7, with D possibly TRBD1 on 5 matching bases. V lost 7 bases to trimming and J lost 7 bases, with 17 bases between them. This CDR3 spans 12 amino acids. Germline values: CDR1 SQVTM, CDR2 ANQGSEA. The chain's CDR3 is CSGGYGLLEQYF. CDR3 coding DNA: TGCAGCGGGGGCTATGGCCTCTTGGAGCAGTACTTC.

The chain is built from TRBV3-1 and TRBJ2-7; either TRBD1 or TRBD2 may supply D (6 bases each). The CDR3 has 16 amino acids. V was clipped by 5 bases and J by 4 bases, with 21 bases between them. Germline V gene lookup returns CDR1 LGHDT and CDR2 YNNKEL (reference sequence). CDR3 loop: CASSTRQAGRQYEQYF. In nucleotides, the CDR3 is TGTGCCAGCAGCACCAGACAGGCCGGGAGACAGTACGAGCAGTACTTC.

This clonotype was seen a handful of times. V is TRBV6-1 and J is TRBJ2-7; no definite D call. The germline V gene encodes CDR1 MNHNS and CDR2 SASEGT. The CDR3 spans 14 residues. The V gene lost 1 base and the J gene lost 3 bases, with 10 bases spanning the gap. This chain's CDR3 is CASSEGVGIYEQYF. The CDR3 bases are TGTGCCAGCAGTGAAGGGGTGGGTATCTACGAGCAGTACTTC.

This clonotype was counted between two and nine times. The V gene is TRBV7-8, the J gene TRBJ2-1; D is possibly TRBD1 or TRBD2 (6 bases each). Germline V gene data show CDR1 as SGHVS and CDR2 as FQNEAQ. Trimming stripped 1 base from V and 0 bases from J, with 19 bases between. The CDR3 loop spans 19 amino acids. CDR3 nucleotide sequence: TGTGCCAGCAGCTTAGGGTCTCTTCTCCGGGGGCCCTCCTACAATGAGCAGTTCTTC. Residues: CASSLGSLLRGPSYNEQFF.

This clonotype was seen only a few times. The rearrangement uses TRBV15 and TRBJ2-5; TRBD2 matches 7 bases. Germline V gene data show CDR1 as LNHNV and CDR2 as YYDKDF (reference sequence). The CDR3 is 15 amino acids. The V gene end was trimmed by 0 bases and the J gene end by 2 bases; junction bases not matched to a gene: 3. CDR3 coding DNA: TGTGCCACCAGCAGAGATTTCGGGGGGCAAGAGACCCAGTACTTC. It is translated as CATSRDFGGQETQYF.

This clonotype has ten or more counts. The chain couples TRBV12-3 or TRBV12-4 to TRBJ1-1; 7 bases match TRBD1. CDR3 length: 13 residues. V was pared by 4 bases and J by 4 bases, with 3 bases of the junction left unmatched. The CDR3 DNA reads as TGTGCCAGCAGTTCCCAGGGGGGCACTGAAGCTTTCTTT. Translating it yields CASSSQGGTEAFF.

This clonotype was detected a few times. V usage is TRBV12-3 or TRBV12-4 and J usage is TRBJ2-7; D is perhaps TRBD2 (5 bases). The CDR3 runs to 13 residues. The germline V and J ends were trimmed by 6 bases and 7 bases, with 16 bases remaining between them. The DNA of the CDR3 is TGTGCCAGCAGCCGAGGCGAGGGAAGGGAGCAGTACTTC. This gives the protein CASSRGEGREQYF.

DNA for the CDR3: TGTGCCAGTAGTCGGACTAGCATCTCCGAGCAGTACTTC. Translated, it gives CASSRTSISEQYF. This sequence joins TRBV19 and TRBJ2-7, with 8 bases matching TRBD2. CDR3 length: 13 residues. Trimming removed 5 bases from V and 6 bases from J; junction bases left unmatched: 6. CDR1 and CDR2 (germline): LNHDA, SQIVND (reference sequence).

This clonotype has at least ten counts. The rearrangement links TRBV7-9 to TRBJ2-1, with 8 bases aligning to TRBD1. V lost 5 bases, J lost 2 bases, and 20 bases stayed unmatched. This CDR3 has 20 amino acids. Germline loops: CDR1 SEHNR, CDR2 FQNEAQ (reference sequence). CDR3 region: CASSVGQGGFDLLAYNEQFF. In DNA form, the CDR3 reads TGTGCCAGCAGCGTAGGACAGGGTGGCTTCGACCTACTCGCCTACAATGAGCAGTTCTTC. Combining the CDR3 with reference TRBV7-9 and TRBJ2-1 gives the whole variable domain DTGVSQNPRHKITKRGQNVTFRCDPISEHNRLYWYRQTLGQGPEFLTYFQNEAQLEKSRLLSDRFSAERPKGSFSTLEIQRTEQGDSAMYLCASSVGQGGFDLLAYNEQFFGPGTRLTVL.

A few counts support this clonotype. V and J are TRBV9 and TRBJ2-3; 11 positions match TRBD2. V shed 3 bases and J 2 bases; nucleotides not matched to a gene: 2. This CDR3 has 15 amino acids. Germline V gene data show CDR1 as SGDLS and CDR2 as YYNGEE. The CDR3 loop reads CASSATSGDTDTQYF. The CDR3 nucleotides are TGTGCCAGCAGCGCGACTAGCGGGGACACAGATACGCAGTATTTT.

This clonotype has only a few counts. The chain combines TRBV6-6 with TRBJ1-4; unclear D gene. This CDR3 contains 15 residues. V was clipped by 6 bases and J by 5 bases, with 16 bases between them. The germline V gene has CDR1 MNHNY and CDR2 SVGAGI (reference sequence). The CDR3 DNA follows: TGTGCCAGCAGCCTCAGGACCGCGAGGAATGAAAAACTGTTTTTT. Protein: CASSLRTARNEKLFF.

The rearrangement joins TRBV19 to TRBJ1-2, with TRBD1 identical over 8 bases. Germline CDR1 is LNHDA and CDR2 is SQIVND (reference sequence). The trim removed 6 bases at V and 4 bases at J, leaving 4 bases unmatched. The CDR3 contains 13 residues. CDR3 bases: TGTGCCAGTAGGAGACAGGGGCTCTATGGCTACACCTTC. Translation gives CASRRQGLYGYTF.